Below, 24 T cell receptor beta chains from the same sample are listed, as sequenced in a study of CD8+ T cells in alopecia areata. Stated treatment: oral pan-JAK inhibitor, 5-10 mg twice daily. Isolated RNA was reverse transcribed into cDNA used as the sequencing template. Sequencing used immunoSEQ multiplex PCR; TCRdb keeps in-frame clones, though not all of them. The sample records roughly 200,000 clones, 53% being singletons. This specimen was CD8+ T cells sorted from blood, taken at week 24, from a patient treated with tofacitinib. Source of these receptors: a human donor with alopecia areata.

V gene TRBV11-1 combines with J gene TRBJ2-5; weak D call: TRBD1 (6 bases). Trimming stripped 2 bases from V and 3 bases from J, with 16 bases between. This CDR3 spans 16 amino acids. Germline loops: CDR1 SGHAT, CDR2 FQDESV (reference sequence). The CDR3 loop reads CASSLRARDIEETQYF. In DNA form, the CDR3 reads TGTGCCAGCAGCTTAAGGGCCCGGGACATCGAAGAGACCCAGTACTTC.

V and J are TRBV13 and TRBJ1-1; D possibly corresponds to TRBD1 (5 bases). Germline loops: CDR1 PRHDT, CDR2 FYEKMQ (reference sequence). This CDR3 contains 15 residues. With 4 bases removed from V and 0 bases from J, the gap between germline ends came to 12 bases. This CDR3 is CASSSEGVLNTEAFF. CDR3 DNA sequence: TGTGCCAGCAGCTCCGAAGGGGTTCTGAACACTGAAGCTTTCTTT.

The chain uses TRBV6-5 and TRBJ2-2; D ambiguous. Looked up from germline, CDR1 is MNHEY and CDR2 is SVGAGI. The CDR3 consists of 13 residues. The V and J ends lost 2 bases and 3 bases respectively, with 4 bases between them. This CDR3 reads CASSYTDTGELFF. Written as DNA, the CDR3 is TGTGCCAGCAGTTACACGGACACCGGGGAGCTGTTTTTT.

The chain combines TRBV9 with TRBJ2-7; D is unclear. V lost 2 bases and J lost 0, with 9 bases in between. Germline V gene sequence: CDR1 SGDLS, CDR2 YYNGEE. This CDR3 has 14 amino acids. CDR3 in amino acids: CASSVADNSYEQYF. CDR3 nucleotide sequence: TGTGCCAGCAGCGTTGCAGACAACTCCTACGAGCAGTACTTC.

The J gene is TRBJ2-7, the V gene TRBV30, with a tentative D call TRBD2 (5 bases). The V end lost 1 base, the J end lost 0 bases, and 7 bases lay between the germline ends. The CDR3 length is 13 residues. Germline CDR1 reads GTSNPN; CDR2 reads SVGIG (reference sequence). CDR3 amino acids: CAWSGGSSYEQYF. CDR3 DNA: TGTGCCTGGAGTGGAGGGTCCTCCTACGAGCAGTACTTC. Complete variable domain (other parts from reference TRBV30 and TRBJ2-7): SQTIHQWPATLVQPVGSPLSLECTVEGTSNPNLYWYRQAAGRGLQLLFYSVGIGQISSEVPQNLSASRPQDRQFILSSKKLLLSDSGFYLCAWSGGSSYEQYFGPGTRLTVT.

The chain recombines TRBV27 with TRBJ2-1; D perhaps matches TRBD1 (6 bases). V lost 5 bases and J lost 3, with 8 bases in between. Germline CDR1 MNHEY, CDR2 SMNVEV (reference sequence). The CDR3 spans 13 residues. CDR3 sequence (DNA): TGTGCCAGCAGTCTGGACAGCTACAATGAGCAGTTCTTC. Its translation is CASSLDSYNEQFF.

The chain links TRBV11-2 to TRBJ2-7, with TRBD1 identical over 9 bases. V dropped 9 bases and J dropped 3; count of bases not matched to a gene: 6. Germline V CDR1 and CDR2: SGHAT, FQNNGV. The CDR3 is 13 residues long. The CDR3 nucleotides read TGTGCCAGTCGAAGGGGACAGGGCTACGAGCAGTACTTC. This codes for CASRRGQGYEQYF.

This clone was observed a few times. The CDR3 reads CSVEDRDRVLFF. The DNA for the CDR3 is TGCAGCGTGGAGGACCGGGACAGGGTCCTGTTTTTT. V gene TRBV29-1 combines with J gene TRBJ2-2; 9 positions match TRBD1. The CDR3 length is 12 residues. The germline V gene has CDR1 SQVTM and CDR2 ANQGSEA. J was trimmed by 14 bases and V by 6 bases; bases with no gene match: 10.

This clone was seen a handful of times. V and J are TRBV7-6 and TRBJ2-1; 11 bases line up with TRBD2. The CDR3 contains 16 residues. V lost 6 bases and J lost 4; bases outside the gene matches: 8. CDR1 SGHVS and CDR2 FNYEAQ come from the germline V gene. As DNA, the CDR3 is TGTGCCAGCAGTATAGGAACTAGCGGGGGTTACAATGAGCAGTTCTTC. Translating it yields CASSIGTSGGYNEQFF.

As regards this clone: This sample also contains other DNA sequences that code for the same CDR3. The genes are TRBV19 and TRBJ1-1; a weak D match, TRBD1 (5 bases). Per the germline V gene, CDR1 is LNHDA and CDR2 is SQIVND (reference sequence). This CDR3 is 12 amino acids long. The ends were cut back, 7 bases at V and 1 base at J, with 7 bases in the middle. The CDR3: CASTTGNTEAFF. In nucleotides, the CDR3 is TGTGCCAGTACCACAGGGAACACTGAAGCTTTCTTT.

V usage is TRBV2 and J usage is TRBJ2-3, with TRBD1 identical over 10 bases. Germline trimming cut 6 bases from V and 3 bases from J; bases unmatched to any gene: 6. Germline V lookup: CDR1 SNHLY, CDR2 FYNNEI. This CDR3 comprises 15 residues. CDR3 nucleotides: TGTGCCAGCAGGCGACAGGGGGCGGGTACAGATACGCAGTATTTT. It is translated as CASRRQGAGTDTQYF.

This chain links TRBV30 with TRBJ2-7; a possible D gene is TRBD1 (6 bases). Germline assignment: CDR1 GTSNPN and CDR2 SVGIG (reference sequence). Trimming took off 7 bases at V and 2 bases at J, with 12 bases between the two ends. CDR3 length: 12 amino acids. The CDR3 coding sequence is TGTGCCTTGACCGACAGGACCTACGAGCAGTACTTC. Translation gives CALTDRTYEQYF.

V usage is TRBV5-1 and J usage is TRBJ2-1, with TRBD2 identical over 9 bases. J gave up 12 bases and V 5 bases, and 12 bases lay outside the gene matches. This CDR3 region has 14 residues. Germline values: CDR1 SGHRS, CDR2 YFSETQ. CDR3 residues: CASRDLAGMGGQFF. CDR3 nucleotide sequence: TGCGCCAGCAGAGATCTAGCGGGGATGGGAGGGCAGTTCTTC.

The genes are TRBV7-8 and TRBJ2-1, with TRBD2 matching over 8 bases. Germline assignment: CDR1 SGHVS and CDR2 FQNEAQ. CDR3 length: 15 amino acids. Unmatched junction bases numbered 7, after V lost 1 base and J lost 8 bases. Written as DNA, the CDR3 is TGTGCCAGCAGCTTAGATCTAGCGGGCGAAGATGAGCAGTTCTTC. This translates into CASSLDLAGEDEQFF.

This clone was detected once. The chain uses TRBV4-3 and TRBJ1-1; D uncertain. The V gene lost 6 bases and the J gene lost 1 base, with 9 bases spanning the gap. CDR3 size: 13 residues. Germline values: CDR1 LGHNA, CDR2 YSLEER. CDR3 coding DNA: TGCGCCAGCAGGGGGTGGGGGAACACTGAAGCTTTCTTT. Translated, it gives CASRGWGNTEAFF.

The V call is TRBV5-1, the J call TRBJ1-2; D not certain. V dropped 4 bases and J dropped 3 bases, with 7 bases sitting between them. This CDR3 region has 12 residues. From germline, CDR1 is SGHRS and CDR2 YFSETQ. The CDR3 is CASSDGDYGYTF. The CDR3 nucleotides read TGCGCCAGCAGCGACGGGGACTATGGCTACACCTTC.

The rearrangement uses TRBV14 and TRBJ1-2, with D uncertain. V was cut by 4 bases and J by 8 bases, with 11 bases left in between. CDR1 is SGHDN and CDR2 is FVKESK in the germline V gene. This CDR3 contains 12 residues. The CDR3 reads CASSPLTYGYTF. For the CDR3, the DNA is TGTGCCAGCAGCCCACTGACATACGGCTACACCTTC.

This chain links TRBV9 with TRBJ1-5, with TRBD1 matching 8 bases. With 4 bases clipped from V and 3 bases from J, the junction kept 6 bases outside the gene matches. The CDR3 runs 15 residues. Germline CDR1 reads SGDLS; CDR2 reads YYNGEE. DNA of the CDR3: TGTGCCAGCAGCCAGGGGACAGGAACCAATCAGCCCCAGCATTTT. It translates to CASSQGTGTNQPQHF.

The chain employs TRBV30 and TRBJ2-7; 8 bases line up with TRBD1. The V gene end was trimmed by 3 bases and the J gene end by 7 bases; junction bases not matched to a gene: 8. CDR3 size: 13 residues. Germline assignment: CDR1 GTSNPN and CDR2 SVGIG (reference sequence). This CDR3 is CAWRGRGRLEQYF. In DNA, the CDR3 is TGTGCCTGGAGAGGCAGGGGGCGGTTAGAGCAGTACTTC. The full variable domain, completed using reference TRBV30 and TRBJ2-7, is SQTIHQWPATLVQPVGSPLSLECTVEGTSNPNLYWYRQAAGRGLQLLFYSVGIGQISSEVPQNLSASRPQDRQFILSSKKLLLSDSGFYLCAWRGRGRLEQYFGPGTRLTVT.

This clone was picked up a small number of times. The rearrangement joins TRBV15 to TRBJ1-5, with a weak D call TRBD1 (6 bases). V lost 3 bases and J 5 bases, leaving 14 bases between the germline ends. Germline V gives CDR1 LNHNV, CDR2 YYDKDF (reference sequence). There are 15 residues in the CDR3. CDR3 nucleotides: TGTGCCACCAGCAGTGGCGGGACAACATATCAGCCCCAGCATTTT. Encoded protein: CATSSGGTTYQPQHF.

The rearrangement joins TRBV5-4 to TRBJ2-1; 7 nucleotides agree with TRBD1. Germline V gives CDR1 SGHNT, CDR2 YYREEE (reference sequence). The CDR3 is made up of 14 amino acids. After removal of 0 bases from V and 7 bases from J, the junction contained 4 bases not matched to a gene. The CDR3 DNA follows: TGTGCCAGCAGCTTGGGACAGGGATGGAATGAGCAGTTCTTC. Translated: CASSLGQGWNEQFF.

This clone was counted a few times. Other DNA variants within this sample encode the same CDR3. V is TRBV5-6 and J is TRBJ2-2; no firm D call. The V gene's germline CDR1 is SGHDT and CDR2 YYEEEE. Trimming took off 0 bases at V and 0 bases at J, with 3 bases between the two ends. This CDR3 comprises 14 residues. The CDR3 loop is CASSLGSNTGELFF. Written as DNA, the CDR3 is TGTGCCAGCAGCTTGGGGTCGAACACCGGGGAGCTGTTTTTT.

The chain links TRBV2 to TRBJ2-6; D is possibly TRBD2 (6 bases). The CDR3 is made up of 20 amino acids. V was trimmed by 2 bases and J by 0 bases, leaving 20 bases between them. The germline V gene encodes CDR1 SNHLY and CDR2 FYNNEI. The CDR3 reads CASSERGGDAGSSGANVLTF. The CDR3 nucleotides read TGTGCCAGCAGTGAAAGGGGCGGGGACGCGGGCAGCTCTGGGGCCAACGTCCTGACTTTC.

A few counts support this clone. The chain is built from TRBV6-1 and TRBJ2-7; 8 positions agree with TRBD1. This CDR3 contains 14 residues. Germline V gene lookup returns CDR1 MNHNS and CDR2 SASEGT. Unmatched junction bases numbered 10, after V lost 8 bases and J lost 4 bases. In DNA, the CDR3 is TGTGCCAGCGCCGCCGGGACAGGTTCATACGAGCAGTACTTC. Translation gives CASAAGTGSYEQYF.